The T cell receptor (beta chain) described here comes from a study of T cells in Graves' hyperthyroidism and ophthalmopathy. This clonotype occurred many times. The antigen remains unidentified. The V segment lost 6 bases and the J segment 4 bases; nucleotides outside the gene matches: 8. CDR1 is SQVTM, CDR2 ANQGSEA, per germline. The CDR3 extends over 13 amino acids. TCR beta CDR3 regions were amplified from RNA transcripts. HTBI primers drove first-round RT-PCR of the TCR CDR3. MiXCR was run by TCRdb on the multiplex PCR reads, yielding one entry per CDR3 protein. The table records around 300,000 distinct CDR3 sequences, roughly 13% of them present only once. The study, taken as a whole, reports: Most expanded thyroid clonotypes above 0.001 recurred in blood.

Diagnosing involved the use of clinical symptoms, serum thyroxine and TRAb, thyroid ultrasound and orbital computed tomography. The rearrangement joins TRBV29-1 to TRBJ2-7; 8 bases align to TRBD1. What was sequenced was blood. This clonotype originated in a woman aged 25 to 39 with Graves' hyperthyroidism that later progressed to Graves' ophthalmopathy. The CDR3 DNA is TGCAGCGTCCCCCACGGACAGGGATACGAGCAGTACTTC. Translating gives CSVPHGQGYEQYF.